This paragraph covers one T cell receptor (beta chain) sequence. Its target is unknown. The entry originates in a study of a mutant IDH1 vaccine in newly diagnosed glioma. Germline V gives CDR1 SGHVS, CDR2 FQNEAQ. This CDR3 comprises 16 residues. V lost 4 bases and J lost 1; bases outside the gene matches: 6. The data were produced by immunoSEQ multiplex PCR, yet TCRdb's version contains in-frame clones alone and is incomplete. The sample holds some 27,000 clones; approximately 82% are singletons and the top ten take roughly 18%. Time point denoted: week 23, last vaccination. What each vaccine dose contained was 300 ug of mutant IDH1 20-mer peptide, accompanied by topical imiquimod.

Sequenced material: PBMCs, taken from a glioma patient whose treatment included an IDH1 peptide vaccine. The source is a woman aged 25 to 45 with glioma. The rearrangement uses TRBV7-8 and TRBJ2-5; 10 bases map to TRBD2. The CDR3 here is CASSSPGTSAQETQYF. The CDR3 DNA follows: TGTGCCAGCAGCTCGCCCGGGACTAGCGCCCAAGAGACCCAGTACTTC.